The 8 T cell receptor beta chains listed next were all sequenced from one sample in a study of beta chain features in type 1 diabetes. Their specific antigens are unknown. Points from the study as a whole: Shortening of TCRB CDR3s, moderate but significant, appeared in all four CD4+ subsets of Type 1 diabetes patients.

All of the isolated RNA was reverse transcribed, so expressed TCRB transcripts were sequenced. Clones were read by immunoSEQ multiplex PCR, and TCRdb kept only the in-frame ones, dropping some. Altogether roughly 260,000 clones are present, roughly 10% being singletons, with the ten largest covering around 0.015%. The sequenced sample was naive CD4+ T cells from blood. Source of these receptors: a man aged 25-40 years with type 1 diabetes.

The chain employs TRBV13 and TRBJ1-5; maybe TRBD1 (5 bases). Germline values: CDR1 PRHDT, CDR2 FYEKMQ (reference sequence). V was clipped by 6 bases and J by 8 bases, with 11 bases between them. CDR3 size: 12 residues. The CDR3: CASSPRGKPQHF. CDR3 DNA: TGTGCCAGCAGTCCACGGGGGAAGCCCCAGCATTTT.

The chain couples TRBV20-1 to TRBJ2-5; D uncertain. Germline-derived CDR1 and CDR2 are DFQATT and SNEGSKA (reference sequence). The CDR3 is made up of 11 amino acids. V lost 3 bases and J 5 bases, leaving 7 bases between the germline ends. CDR3 DNA: TGCAGTGCTAGGTTCAGGGAGACCCAGTACTTC. It codes for CSARFRETQYF.

The chain carries TRBV4-2 and TRBJ2-7; TRBD2 agrees at 8 bases. Per germline, CDR1 LGHNA and CDR2 YNFKEQ. The CDR3 spans 17 residues. The junction had 10 bases not matched to a gene; V was cut back by 1 base and J by 2 bases. Written as DNA, the CDR3 is TGTGCCAGCAGCCAAGCTTTAGCGGGGACCGCCCCCTACGAGCAGTACTTC. Amino acids: CASSQALAGTAPYEQYF.

With regard to this clone: The junction departs from the called germline gene at one end, perhaps through a read error. This rearrangement joins TRBV7-9 to TRBJ2-3; tentative D call: TRBD2 (5 bases). CDR1 is SEHNR, CDR2 FQNEAQ, per germline (reference sequence). This CDR3 has 10 residues. CDR3 amino acids: CASSSRELNF. The CDR3 DNA follows: TGTGCCAGCAGCTCCCGGGAACTGAATTTT.

V usage is TRBV18 and J usage is TRBJ1-5, with a weak D call TRBD1 (6 bases). The CDR3 is 14 amino acids. V lost 2 bases and J 3 bases, leaving 8 bases between the germline ends. Germline CDR1 KGHSH, CDR2 LQKENI. The CDR3 sequence is CASSPNRVNQPQHF. In DNA, the CDR3 is TGTGCCAGCTCACCAAACAGGGTCAATCAGCCCCAGCATTTT.

This chain joins TRBV7-9 and TRBJ2-7, with a weak D call TRBD2 (6 bases). Germline CDR1 reads SEHNR; CDR2 reads FQNEAQ (reference sequence). The V end lost 5 bases, the J end lost 0 bases, and 17 bases lay between the germline ends. The CDR3 is 16 amino acids. CDR3 residues: CASSPNAHGSSYEQYF. Written as DNA, the CDR3 is TGTGCCAGCAGCCCAAACGCTCACGGGAGCTCCTACGAGCAGTACTTC.

There are a few counts of this clone. V is TRBV4-3 and J is TRBJ2-6; 7 nucleotides line up with TRBD1. CDR1 and CDR2 (germline): LGHNA, YSLEER. Trimming at V came to 0 bases and at J to 2 bases, leaving 1 base not matched to a gene. The CDR3 is made up of 16 amino acids. The CDR3 DNA follows: TGCGCCAGCAGCCAAGAAGACAGGGCTGGGGCCAACGTCCTGACTTTC. Its translation: CASSQEDRAGANVLTF.

This clone came up a few times. V is TRBV5-1 and J is TRBJ1-2, with D uncertain. CDR3 length: 14 residues. The V and J ends lost 4 bases and 6 bases respectively, with 16 bases between them. Per the germline V gene, CDR1 is SGHRS and CDR2 is YFSETQ. The CDR3: CASSVLGVVDGYTF. CDR3 coding DNA: TGCGCCAGCAGCGTGCTCGGGGTGGTGGATGGCTACACCTTC.